This T cell receptor beta chain was profiled in a study of long-term antiretroviral therapy in people with HIV. About the research overall: Samples collected earliest predate the 2015 immediate-ART recommendation by about a decade. Study outcomes and limitations: Repertoires in HIV (unlike those of controls) had narrower CDR3 length ranges.

Trimming cost V 0 bases and J 2 bases, with 11 bases left between them. CDR3 length: 16 residues. Germline V gene lookup returns CDR1 LNHNV and CDR2 YYDKDF (reference sequence). The assay, immunoSEQ v3.0, was run at survey level. Assay: immunoSEQ multiplex PCR; the TCRdb copy retains only in-frame clones and omits some. The data hold fewer than 35,000 clones, with around 85% observed a single time. As to this clone: Its specificity is unknown.

This clonotype was obtained from a man in his forties or fifties with HIV. Sequencing was performed on unsorted PBMCs, taken 3 years after starting antiretroviral therapy. This chain connects TRBV15 to TRBJ2-1; D unresolved. The CDR3 nucleotides read TGTGCCACCAGCAGAGATGAGCGCAGAACCTACAATGAGCAGTTCTTC. It translates to CATSRDERRTYNEQFF.